This passage covers 21 T cell receptor beta chains from one sample sequenced in a study of kidney transplant recipient with SARS-CoV-2 infection. TCRdb reprocessed the reads via MiXCR and lists one record per CDR3 protein. Among under 300,000 distinct CDR3 sequences listed, 25% to 35% were seen once. The starting material was a blood sample, obtained at baseline and between days 110 and 120 from a kidney transplant recipient. The receptor set was obtained from a young adult male patient who had COVID-19 and was a kidney transplant recipient. The T cells may come from the graft donor.

This clonotype showed up just once. A much larger clone sits a single nucleotide away, making a read error possible. This chain joins TRBV5-1 and TRBJ2-2; 9 positions match TRBD2. With V trimmed by 3 bases and J by 2 bases, 11 bases remained unmatched. The V gene's germline CDR1 is SGHRS and CDR2 YFSETQ. The CDR3 contains 18 residues. The CDR3 loop reads CASSSRSGRFNNTGELFF. The CDR3 DNA follows: TGCGCCAGCAGCTCTCGGAGCGGGAGGTTCAATAACACCGGGGAGCTGTTTTTT.

Turning to this clonotype: One base away lies a much larger clone, so this may be a sequencing read error. The rearrangement joins TRBV4-3 to TRBJ2-5, with D possibly TRBD2 on 5 matching bases. This CDR3 has 15 residues. CDR1 is LGHNA and CDR2 is YSLEER in the germline V gene. This CDR3 reads CASSQDRGYQETRYF. In nucleotides, the CDR3 is TGCGCCAGCAGCCAAGATCGAGGGTACCAAGAGACCCGGTACTTC.

This clonotype was recorded once. A read error may be the cause here, since a much bigger clone is one base away. V and J are TRBV6-1 and TRBJ1-2; D is ambiguous. This CDR3 region has 17 residues. The germline CDR1 and CDR2 sequences are MNHNS and SASEGT. This CDR3 reads CVSSERFCIGKTYGYTF. Here the CDR3 DNA reads TGTGTCAGCAGTGAGCGCTTCTGCATCGGAAAGACCTATGGCTACACCTTC.

This clonotype was detected ten times or more. The chain has TRBV20-1 and TRBJ2-2, with 8 bases matching TRBD2. This CDR3 is built from 15 residues. The V gene's germline CDR1 is DFQATT and CDR2 SNEGSKA (reference sequence). The V and J ends lost 6 bases and 1 base, in that order; junction bases with no gene match: 7. CDR3 sequence: CSAWGAGGNTGELFF. The CDR3 coding sequence is TGCAGTGCGTGGGGGGCGGGAGGGAACACCGGGGAGCTGTTTTTT.

This clonotype was seen at least ten times. The chain links TRBV9 to TRBJ2-7; TRBD2 might be the D (6 bases). V gave up 1 base and J gave up 4 bases, with 15 bases separating them. Germline V lookup: CDR1 SGDLS, CDR2 YYNGEE. The CDR3 is 15 amino acids. CDR3 DNA: TGTGCCAGCAGCGTATATCCCACTCGGGAGTACGAGCAGTACTTC. This gives the protein CASSVYPTREYEQYF.

Regarding this clonotype: A clone one base away is much larger, so this may be a read error. The genes are TRBV3-1 and TRBJ1-1; D unclear. This CDR3 has 17 amino acids. CDR1 is LGHDT, CDR2 YNNKEL, per germline (reference sequence). The ends were cut back, 8 bases at V and 4 bases at J, with 26 bases in the middle. CDR3 protein: CASGDEDPISIRTEAFF. CDR3 sequence (DNA): TGTGCCAGCGGCGACGAGGATCCCATTTCAATTCGCACTGAAGCTTTCTTT. Looking up the rest from reference TRBV3-1 and TRBJ1-1 gives the full variable domain: DTAVSQTPKYLVTQMGNDKSIKCEQNLGHDTMYWYKQDSKKFLKIMFSYNNKELIINETVPNRFSPKSPDKAHLNLHINSLELGDSAVYFCASGDEDPISIRTEAFFGQGTRLTVV.

This clonotype has ten or more counts. The rearrangement links TRBV3-1 to TRBJ1-2; D may be TRBD1 (5 bases). Germline lookup yields CDR1 LGHDT and CDR2 YNNKEL (reference sequence). This CDR3 is 15 amino acids long. With 3 bases removed from V and 3 bases from J, the gap between germline ends came to 14 bases. The CDR3 here is CASSHTDPGDYGYTF. In nucleotides, the CDR3 is TGTGCCAGCAGCCACACGGACCCGGGGGACTATGGCTACACCTTC. Using reference TRBV3-1 and TRBJ1-2 for the parts outside the CDR3, the full variable domain is DTAVSQTPKYLVTQMGNDKSIKCEQNLGHDTMYWYKQDSKKFLKIMFSYNNKELIINETVPNRFSPKSPDKAHLNLHINSLELGDSAVYFCASSHTDPGDYGYTFGSGTRLTVV.

This clonotype was found many times. The chain carries TRBV11-1 and TRBJ1-2; D gene uncertain. Germline lookup yields CDR1 SGHAT and CDR2 FQDESV (reference sequence). V lost 5 bases, J lost 4 bases, and 23 bases lay in between. The CDR3 length is 17 residues. DNA of the CDR3: TGTGCCAGCAGCCGAGCACGTAAGGCTGGAAAGACCTATGGCTACACCTTC. Its translation: CASSRARKAGKTYGYTF.

There are many counts of this clonotype. CDR3 DNA sequence: TGCAGCGTGTCAGACCCATACGAGCAGTACTTC. Translation: CSVSDPYEQYF. The V call is TRBV29-1, the J call TRBJ2-7; no clear D gene. The V end was cut by 6 bases, the J end by 4 bases, with 10 bases between. The CDR3 contains 11 residues. The germline V gene has CDR1 SQVTM and CDR2 ANQGSEA.

This clonotype was picked up many times. This chain connects TRBV7-1 to TRBJ1-2; D remains unclear. TRBV7-1 is labeled an ORF, and its function is uncertain. The length of the CDR3 is 17 residues. With 5 bases removed from V and 4 bases from J, the gap between germline ends came to 23 bases. CDR3 protein: CASSLSFHEGKTYGYTF. The CDR3 nucleotides are TGTGCCAGCAGCCTCTCATTTCACGAGGGAAAGACCTATGGCTACACCTTC.

The table lists this clonotype with many counts. This chain connects TRBV6-5 to TRBJ1-2; possible D gene TRBD1, 6 bases. V lost 5 bases, J lost 3 bases, and 7 bases lay in between. Germline lookup yields CDR1 MNHEY and CDR2 SVGAGI. This CDR3 contains 12 residues. The CDR3 reads CASSPGDYGYTF. CDR3 nucleotide sequence: TGTGCCAGCAGTCCAGGGGACTATGGCTACACCTTC.

For this clonotype: Just one base apart from a much larger clone, this may be a read error. The chain couples TRBV4-3 to TRBJ1-2; D is ambiguous. Germline V gene sequence: CDR1 LGHNA, CDR2 YSLEER. The V and J ends lost 5 bases and 4 bases respectively, with 23 bases between them. This CDR3 has 17 residues. CDR3 protein: CASSYDGGRRKTYGYTF. The CDR3 nucleotides read TGCGCCAGCAGCTATGATGGAGGACGTCGAAAGACCTATGGCTACACCTTC.

The sample holds a few counts of this clonotype. The rearrangement joins TRBV5-1 to TRBJ2-1; 8 positions agree with TRBD2. The ends lost 6 bases at V and 7 bases at J; junction bases unmatched: 12. The CDR3 loop spans 15 amino acids. Per the germline V gene, CDR1 is SGHRS and CDR2 is YFSETQ. CDR3 nucleotides: TGCGCCAGCAAATACAGCGGGAGTCCAGGTAATGAGCAGTTCTTC. This codes for CASKYSGSPGNEQFF.

This clonotype was counted many times. This chain links TRBV10-2 with TRBJ1-2, with unresolved D. Between the trimmed V and J ends, which lost 1 base and 4 bases, there was a span of 19 bases. From germline, CDR1 is WSHSY and CDR2 SAAADI. This CDR3 is built from 17 residues. CDR3 sequence (DNA): TGCGCCAGCAGTGAGTTCGCCACTTCTAGAAAGACCTATGGCTACACCTTC. Translation: CASSEFATSRKTYGYTF.

This clonotype was found many times. The J gene is TRBJ2-3, the V gene TRBV6-2 or TRBV6-3; possible D gene TRBD1, 6 bases. CDR1 and CDR2 (germline): MNHEY, SVGEGT. The CDR3 is 17 residues long. Trimming cost V 2 bases and J 1 base, with 16 bases left between them. CDR3 amino acids: CASSYTQLGGRTDTQYF. The CDR3 DNA is TGTGCCAGCAGTTACACCCAGCTAGGGGGACGCACAGATACGCAGTATTTT.

This clonotype was observed a few times. The chain employs TRBV6-5 and TRBJ2-5, with 9 nucleotides matching TRBD1. Germline V gene data show CDR1 as MNHEY and CDR2 as SVGAGI. J was trimmed by 3 bases and V by 6 bases; bases with no gene match: 11. The CDR3 loop spans 16 amino acids. DNA for the CDR3: TGTGCCAGCAGCCGAGGTTCGGGACAGGGTAAAGAGACCCAGTACTTC. The encoded protein is CASSRGSGQGKETQYF.

The rearrangement links TRBV19 to TRBJ2-1; 14 positions match TRBD2. With V trimmed by 5 bases and J by 8 bases, 5 bases remained unmatched. Germline V gene lookup returns CDR1 LNHDA and CDR2 SQIVND (reference sequence). The CDR3 sequence is 15 residues long. The CDR3 DNA follows: TGTGCCAGTAGTGGGACTAGCGGGAGTAGCTATGAGCAGTTCTTC. As protein: CASSGTSGSSYEQFF.

In its sample, this clonotype was seen many times. The chain links TRBV7-7 to TRBJ1-2; no firm D call. Germline loops: CDR1 SSHAT, CDR2 FNYEAQ (reference sequence). The CDR3 runs 17 residues. V was pared by 5 bases and J by 4 bases, with 23 bases between. CDR3 sequence (DNA): TGTGCCAGCAGCAAGGGTAGTAAGTGCCGAAAGACCTATGGCTACACCTTC. Amino acid sequence: CASSKGSKCRKTYGYTF. Variable domain in full (rest from reference TRBV7-7 and TRBJ1-2): GAGVSQSPRYKVTKRGQDVTLRCDPISSHATLYWYQQALGQGPEFLTYFNYEAQPDKSGLPSDRFSAERPEGSISTLTIQRTEQRDSAMYRCASSKGSKCRKTYGYTFGSGTRLTVV.

In regard to this clonotype: A much larger clone is a single base away; this may be a read error. The chain joins TRBV16 to TRBJ2-4; TRBD1 is a possible D gene (5 bases). The CDR3 contains 17 residues. The germline gives CDR1 KGHSY, CDR2 FQNENV. CDR3 sequence (DNA): TGTGCCAACAGCCCAAGCTCTCCCCAGGGTTCCAAAAACATTCAGTACTTC. Translated, it gives CANSPSSPQGSKNIQYF. The full variable domain, completed using reference TRBV16 and TRBJ2-4, is GEEVAQTPKHLVRGEGQKAKLYCAPIKGHSYVFWYQQVLKNEFKFLISFQNENVFDETGMPKERFSAKCLPNSPCSLEIQATKLEDSAVYFCANSPSSPQGSKNIQYFGAGTRLSVL.

For this clonotype: A much larger clone lies one base from this, so it may be a read error. The rearrangement joins TRBV20-1 to TRBJ1-6; TRBD1 aligns across 7 bases. Per the germline V gene, CDR1 is DFQATT and CDR2 is SNEGSKA (reference sequence). This CDR3 region has 13 residues. The CDR3 spells CNASTGVDSPLHF. The CDR3 DNA is TGCAATGCTTCAACAGGGGTTGATTCACCCCTCCACTTT.

A word on this clonotype: A much larger clone lies a single base off, so this may be a read error. The genes are TRBV3-1 and TRBJ2-7; D might be TRBD1 or TRBD2, each matching 5 bases. The CDR3 sequence is 14 residues long. Germline V gene data show CDR1 as LGHDT and CDR2 as YNNKEL (reference sequence). Trimming cost V 8 bases and J 1 base, with 15 bases left between them. The CDR3 nucleotides read TGTGCCAGCGGACCCAGCTGGGGGTCCTACGAGCAGTACTTC. It specifies CASGPSWGSYEQYF.